The T cell receptor (beta chain) described here comes from a study of early T cells in non-severe SARS-CoV-2 infection. General observations from the study: The VDJdb matching leaned toward anti-spike CD8 responses and overlooked private and CD4 specificities.

The sample holds many counts of this clonotype. Its antigen is unknown. Individual cDNA molecules were tagged with unique molecular identifiers. One entry per CDR3 protein, called by TCRdb with MiXCR from the 5' RACE reads. The table has approximately 71,000 distinct CDR3 sequences, around 10% seen once; the top ten hold 4% to 5.5%. CDR1 and CDR2 (germline): SGHTA, FQGNSA. Trimming stripped 2 bases from V and 7 bases from J, with 15 bases between. The CDR3 is 15 residues long. The receptor's source is an adult who was a healthcare worker with PCR-confirmed SARS-CoV-2 infection or an uninfected control (not recorded which). What was sequenced was whole blood. The genes are TRBV7-2 and TRBJ2-1; possibly TRBD2 for D (8 bases). The CDR3 is CASSLRQGGRNEQFF. For the CDR3, the DNA is TGTGCCAGCAGCTTAAGACAGGGCGGGAGGAATGAGCAGTTCTTC.